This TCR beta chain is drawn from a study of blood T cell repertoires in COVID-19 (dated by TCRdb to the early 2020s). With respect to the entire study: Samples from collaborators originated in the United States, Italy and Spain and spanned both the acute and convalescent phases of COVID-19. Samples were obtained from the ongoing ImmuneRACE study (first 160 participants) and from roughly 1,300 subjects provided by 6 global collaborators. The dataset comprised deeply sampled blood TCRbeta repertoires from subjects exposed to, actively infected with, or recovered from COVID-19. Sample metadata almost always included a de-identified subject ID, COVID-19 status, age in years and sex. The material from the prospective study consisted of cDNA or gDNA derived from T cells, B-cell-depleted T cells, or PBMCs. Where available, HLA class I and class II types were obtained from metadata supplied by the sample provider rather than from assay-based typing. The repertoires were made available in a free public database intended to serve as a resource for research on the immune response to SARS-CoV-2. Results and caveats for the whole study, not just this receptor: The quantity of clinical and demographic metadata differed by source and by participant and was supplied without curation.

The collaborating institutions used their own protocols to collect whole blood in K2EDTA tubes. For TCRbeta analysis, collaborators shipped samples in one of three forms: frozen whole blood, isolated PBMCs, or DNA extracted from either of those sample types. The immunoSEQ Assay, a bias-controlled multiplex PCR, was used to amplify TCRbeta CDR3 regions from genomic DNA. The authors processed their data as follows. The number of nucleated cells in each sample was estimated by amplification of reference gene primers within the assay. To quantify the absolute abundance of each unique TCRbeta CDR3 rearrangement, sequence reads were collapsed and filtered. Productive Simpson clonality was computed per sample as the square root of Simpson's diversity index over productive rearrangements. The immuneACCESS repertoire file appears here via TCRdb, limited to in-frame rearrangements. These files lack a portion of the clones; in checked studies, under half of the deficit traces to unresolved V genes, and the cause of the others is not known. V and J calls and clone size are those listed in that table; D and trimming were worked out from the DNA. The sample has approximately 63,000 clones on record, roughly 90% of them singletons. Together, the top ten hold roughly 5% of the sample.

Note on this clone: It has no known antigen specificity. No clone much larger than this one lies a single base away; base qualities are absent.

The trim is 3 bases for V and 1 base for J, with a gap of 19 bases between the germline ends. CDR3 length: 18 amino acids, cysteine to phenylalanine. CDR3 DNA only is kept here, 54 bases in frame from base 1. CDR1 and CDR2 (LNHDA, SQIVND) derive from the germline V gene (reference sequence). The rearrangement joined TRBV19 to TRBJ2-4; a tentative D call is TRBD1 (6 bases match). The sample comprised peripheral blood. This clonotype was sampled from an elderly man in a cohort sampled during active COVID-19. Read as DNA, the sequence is TGTGCCAGTAGTATGAGGGACACCCTCACGGGGGCCAAAAACATTCAGTACTTC. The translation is CASSMRDTLTGAKNIQYF.